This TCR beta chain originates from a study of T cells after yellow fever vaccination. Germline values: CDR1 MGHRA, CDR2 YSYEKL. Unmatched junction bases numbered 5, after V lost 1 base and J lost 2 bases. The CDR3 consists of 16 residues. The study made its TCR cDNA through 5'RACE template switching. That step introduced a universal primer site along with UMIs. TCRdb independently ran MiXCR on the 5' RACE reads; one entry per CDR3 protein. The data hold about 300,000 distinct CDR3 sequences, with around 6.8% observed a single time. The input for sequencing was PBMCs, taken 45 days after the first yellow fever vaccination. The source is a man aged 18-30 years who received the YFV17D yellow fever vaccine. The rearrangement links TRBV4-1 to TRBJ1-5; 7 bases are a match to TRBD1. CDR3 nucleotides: TGCGCCAGCAGCCAAGGACAGGGCAAAGGCAATCAGCCCCAGCATTTT. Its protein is CASSQGQGKGNQPQHF.